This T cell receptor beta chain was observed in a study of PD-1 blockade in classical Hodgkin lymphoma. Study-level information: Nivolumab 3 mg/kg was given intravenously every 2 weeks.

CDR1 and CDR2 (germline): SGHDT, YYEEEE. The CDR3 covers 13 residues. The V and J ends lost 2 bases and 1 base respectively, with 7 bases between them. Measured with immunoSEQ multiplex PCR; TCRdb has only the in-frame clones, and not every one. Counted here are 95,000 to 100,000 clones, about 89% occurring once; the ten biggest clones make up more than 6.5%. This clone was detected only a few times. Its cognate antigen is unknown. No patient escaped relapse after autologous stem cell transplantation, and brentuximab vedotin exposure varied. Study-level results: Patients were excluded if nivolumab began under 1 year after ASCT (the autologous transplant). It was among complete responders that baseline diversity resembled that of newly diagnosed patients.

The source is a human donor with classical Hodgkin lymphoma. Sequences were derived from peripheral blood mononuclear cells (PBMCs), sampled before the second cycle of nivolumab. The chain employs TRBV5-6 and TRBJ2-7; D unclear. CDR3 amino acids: CASSLGSSYEQYF. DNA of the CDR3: TGTGCCAGCAGCTTAGGCAGTTCCTACGAGCAGTACTTC.